What follows is one TCR beta chain and its context. No antigen is known for it. The sample belongs to a study of blood T cells in healthy people across ages. Across the study: About one barcoded beta molecule per two T cells was captured by template switching. Whole-study findings and limits: Naive CD4+ cells and diversity were both higher in long-lived donors than in aged donors. As age increased, TCR beta diversity per million T cells fell in a roughly linear fashion. With naive T cell percentage, TCR beta diversity showed a strong correlation.

In germline, CDR1 is SEHNR, CDR2 FQNEAQ (reference sequence). The CDR3 contains 11 residues. The V and J ends lost 5 bases and 7 bases respectively, with 8 bases between them. Together with a sample-barcoded 5' primer, a J-beta primer mix was included in a second PCR lasting about 7 to 11 cycles. TCRdb reprocessed the 5' RACE reads via MiXCR and lists one record per CDR3 protein. The sample records about 970,000 distinct CDR3 sequences, roughly 50% being singletons. The J gene is TRBJ2-5, the V gene TRBV7-9; D remains ambiguous. Sequencing used blood. This receptor was taken from a woman aged 55-75 years in good health. CDR3 nucleotides: TGTGCCAGCAGCCTAGATCGGACCCAGTACTTC. Translating it yields CASSLDRTQYF.